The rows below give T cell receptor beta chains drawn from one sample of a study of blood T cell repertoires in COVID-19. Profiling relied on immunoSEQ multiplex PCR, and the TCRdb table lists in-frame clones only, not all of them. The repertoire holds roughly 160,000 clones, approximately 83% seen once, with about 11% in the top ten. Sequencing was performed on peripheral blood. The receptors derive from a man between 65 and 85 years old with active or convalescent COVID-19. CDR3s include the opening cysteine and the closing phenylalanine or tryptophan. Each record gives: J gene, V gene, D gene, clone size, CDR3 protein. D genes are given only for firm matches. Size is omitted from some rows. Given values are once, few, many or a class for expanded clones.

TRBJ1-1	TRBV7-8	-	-	CASSFGHMNTEAFF
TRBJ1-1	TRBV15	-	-	CATSSPLAGNTEAFF
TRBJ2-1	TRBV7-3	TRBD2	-	CASSPSRRGGLGQFF
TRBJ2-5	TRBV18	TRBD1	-	CASSPGQGAGETQYF
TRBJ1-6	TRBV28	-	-	CASSWLQGGSPLHF
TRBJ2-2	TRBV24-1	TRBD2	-	CATSTSGGNTGELFF
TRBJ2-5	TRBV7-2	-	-	CASSLGEYETQYF
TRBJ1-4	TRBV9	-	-	CASSVGGGEKLFF
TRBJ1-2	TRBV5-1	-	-	CASQGGRSNYGYTF
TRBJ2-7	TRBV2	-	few	CASRNRQEAYEQYF
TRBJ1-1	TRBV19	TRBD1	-	CASSIRSGGNTEAFF
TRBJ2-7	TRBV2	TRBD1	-	CASSGQGPYYEQYF
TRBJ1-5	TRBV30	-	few	CAWSRQGNQPQHF
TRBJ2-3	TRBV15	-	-	CATNARRVIPLTDTQYF
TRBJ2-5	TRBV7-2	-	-	CASSLMARETQYF
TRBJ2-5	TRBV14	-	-	CASSQELSANQETQYF
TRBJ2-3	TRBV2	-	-	CASNTYGGGSGETQYF
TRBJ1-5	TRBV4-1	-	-	CASSGGSNQPQHF
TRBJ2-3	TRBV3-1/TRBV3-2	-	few	CASGQGGTDTQYF
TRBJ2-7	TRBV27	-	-	CASSLSRTYEQYF
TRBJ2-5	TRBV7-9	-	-	CASSLIRTNQETQYF
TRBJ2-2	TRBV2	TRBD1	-	CASKGDRESGELFF
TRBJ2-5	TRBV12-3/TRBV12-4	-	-	CASSQRETQYF
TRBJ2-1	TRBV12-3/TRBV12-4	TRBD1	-	CASSNGQVPKQFF
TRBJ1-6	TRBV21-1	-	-	CASSLGGEQVSSYNSPLHF
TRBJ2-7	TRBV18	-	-	CASSPTGNDKYEQYF
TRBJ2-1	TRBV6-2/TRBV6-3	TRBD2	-	CASSSYPRTSGSYNEQFF
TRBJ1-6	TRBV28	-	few	CASSFLGGSGSPLHF
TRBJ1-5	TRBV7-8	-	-	CASSRRASRDNQPQHF
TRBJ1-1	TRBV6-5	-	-	CASRTDTLNTEAFF
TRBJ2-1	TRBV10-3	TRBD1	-	CAISAATGGWWNEQFF
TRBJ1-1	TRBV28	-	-	CASSLRATEAFF
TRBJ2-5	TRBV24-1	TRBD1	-	CATSDTPGTGDGETQYF
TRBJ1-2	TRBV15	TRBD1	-	CATSRDQKGAGGYTF
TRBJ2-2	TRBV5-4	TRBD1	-	CASSSGQGGRGELFF
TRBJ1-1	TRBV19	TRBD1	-	CASSSPGQVRNTEAFF
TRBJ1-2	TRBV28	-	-	CASSLSGGRGYTF
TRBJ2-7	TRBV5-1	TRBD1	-	CASSLWDRDSYEQYF
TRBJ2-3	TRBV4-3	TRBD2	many	CASSQGLAGAWLYF
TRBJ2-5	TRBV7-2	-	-	CASSLREETQYF